This T cell receptor (beta chain) was sequenced for a study of T cell repertoires in cytomegalovirus infection (dated by TCRdb to the late 2010s). With regard to the full study: The HLA type of each donor mattered for the analysis, because public TCR beta signatures pointed to carriage of CMV infection along with the matching HLA type.

With respect to this clonotype: Its cognate antigen has yet to be identified. No much larger clonotype is one base removed from it; base qualities were not supplied.

General study outcomes and caveats: The ex vivo response was dominated by HLA-C-restricted CMV-specific TCR beta clonotypes, and the single most frequent clonotype in two of eight donors was supplied by these HLA-C-restricted clonotypes. Carriers of CMV infection plus the relevant HLA type were discriminated by the cumulative frequency of public TCR beta family members in the study cohort and in an independent approximately 400-donor cohort.

The instrument given in TCRdb is Illumina HiSeq 1500. TCRdb's own reprocessing of the public reads used fastp at Q25 and MiXCR and kept productive beta chains. Identical CDR3 protein sequences are pooled into one entry, listed with their most common genes and DNA. In all, the sample holds around 630,000 distinct CDR3 sequences, and approximately 24% of those were seen once. Of the sample, roughly 8% is held by the ten largest clones. Reading the germline V gene gives CDR1 SGHDN and CDR2 FVKESK. The junction shows trimming of 5 bases on V and 2 bases on J, plus 14 bases between the germline ends. CDR3 length: 15 amino acids, cysteine to phenylalanine. Only the CDR3 region is kept as DNA, spanning 45 bases read in frame from base 1.

This sequence was found in a human donor in good health (CMV status not recorded). Some clones in this sample may be carry-over from other donors' samples. The material sequenced was CD8+ T cells from PBMCs. The rearrangement joined TRBV14 to TRBJ2-3; TRBD1 could be the D gene, as 6 bases match. CDR3 sequence: CASSSGQYNTDTQYF. The sequenced DNA: TGTGCCAGCAGCTCAGGACAGTATAACACAGATACGCAGTATTTT.